This T cell receptor (beta chain) came from a study of cytomegalovirus exposure and HLA in healthy donors. Study overall: Samples from HLA-typed donors yielded about 85 million unique TCRs in an early data release.

Trimming shortened V by 6 bases and J by 0 bases, and 15 bases separated the two germline ends. This CDR3 contains 17 residues. Germline values: CDR1 SNHLY, CDR2 FYNNEI. The study's findings and limits: A missense DCLRE1C variant was associated with V- and J-gene trimming of TCR beta chains in a later analysis, and an independent cohort replicated the association. Within the data, a cluster of highly shared sequence variants was likely a sequencing artifact. HLA alleles were associated with 17,000 or so TCR beta sequences in a later analysis at 0.05 false discovery rate.

This clone was detected only a few times. Its antigen remains unknown. The primer mix had 60 Vbeta and 13 Jbeta primers. Profiling relied on immunoSEQ multiplex PCR, and the TCRdb table lists in-frame clones only, not all of them. The data show some 190,000 clones, more than 80% seen once. The receptor's source is a male donor in good health and CMV-seronegative. Sequencing was performed on PBMCs. The J gene is TRBJ2-6, the V gene TRBV2, with D tentatively TRBD1 (5 bases). DNA of the CDR3: TGTGCCAGCAGAATGGCCGACAGAGGCTCTGGGGCCAACGTCCTGACTTTC. As protein: CASRMADRGSGANVLTF.